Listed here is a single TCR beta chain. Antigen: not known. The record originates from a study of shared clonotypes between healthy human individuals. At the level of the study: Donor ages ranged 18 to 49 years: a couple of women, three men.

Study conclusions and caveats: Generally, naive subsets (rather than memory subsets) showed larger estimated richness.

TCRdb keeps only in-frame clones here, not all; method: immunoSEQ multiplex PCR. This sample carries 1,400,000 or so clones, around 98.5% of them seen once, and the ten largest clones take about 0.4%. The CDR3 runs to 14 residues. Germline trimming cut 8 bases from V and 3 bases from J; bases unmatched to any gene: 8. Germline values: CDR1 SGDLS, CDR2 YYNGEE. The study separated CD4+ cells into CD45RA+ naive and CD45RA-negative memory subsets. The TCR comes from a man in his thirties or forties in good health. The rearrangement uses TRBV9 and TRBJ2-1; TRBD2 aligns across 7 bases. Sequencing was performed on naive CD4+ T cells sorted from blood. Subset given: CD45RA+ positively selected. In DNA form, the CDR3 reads TGTGCCAGTGGTGCGGGAGTTGTCTACAATGAGCAGTTCTTC. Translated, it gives CASGAGVVYNEQFF.